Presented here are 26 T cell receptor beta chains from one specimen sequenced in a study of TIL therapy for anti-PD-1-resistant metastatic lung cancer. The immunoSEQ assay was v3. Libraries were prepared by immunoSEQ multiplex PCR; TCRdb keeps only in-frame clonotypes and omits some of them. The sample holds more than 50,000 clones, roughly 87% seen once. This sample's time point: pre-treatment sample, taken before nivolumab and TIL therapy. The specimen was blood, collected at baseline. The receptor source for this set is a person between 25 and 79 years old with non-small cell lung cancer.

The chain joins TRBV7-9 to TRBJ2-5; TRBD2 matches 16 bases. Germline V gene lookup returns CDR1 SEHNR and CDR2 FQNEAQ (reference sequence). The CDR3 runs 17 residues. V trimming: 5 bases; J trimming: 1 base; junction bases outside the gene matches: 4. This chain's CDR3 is CASSPGLAGGFQETQYF. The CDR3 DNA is TGTGCCAGCAGCCCGGGACTAGCGGGAGGGTTCCAAGAGACCCAGTACTTC.

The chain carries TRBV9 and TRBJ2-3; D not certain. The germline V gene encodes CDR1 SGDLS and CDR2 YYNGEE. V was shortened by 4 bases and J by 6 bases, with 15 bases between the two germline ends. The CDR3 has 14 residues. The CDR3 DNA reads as TGTGCCAGCAGCCCTAAAGATTGGTCGGATACGCAGTATTTT. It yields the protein CASSPKDWSDTQYF. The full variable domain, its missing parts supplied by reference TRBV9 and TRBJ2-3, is DSGVTQTPKHLITATGQRVTLRCSPRSGDLSVYWYQQSLDQGLQFLIQYYNGEERAKGNILERFSAQQFPDLHSELNLSSLELGDSALYFCASSPKDWSDTQYFGPGTRLTVL.

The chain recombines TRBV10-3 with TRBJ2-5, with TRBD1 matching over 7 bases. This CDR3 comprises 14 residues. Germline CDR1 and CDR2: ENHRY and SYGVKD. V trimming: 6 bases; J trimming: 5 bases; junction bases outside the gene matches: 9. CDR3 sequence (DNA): TGTGCCATCAGGGATGACAGGGTAGGCGAGACCCAGTACTTC. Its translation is CAIRDDRVGETQYF.

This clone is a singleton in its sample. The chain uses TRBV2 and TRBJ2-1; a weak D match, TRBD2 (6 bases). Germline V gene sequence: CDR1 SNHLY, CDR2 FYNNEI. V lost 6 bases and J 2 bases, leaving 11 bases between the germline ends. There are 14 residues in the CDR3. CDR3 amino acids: CASREGIPYNEQFF. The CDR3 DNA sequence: TGTGCCAGCAGGGAGGGGATCCCCTACAATGAGCAGTTCTTC.

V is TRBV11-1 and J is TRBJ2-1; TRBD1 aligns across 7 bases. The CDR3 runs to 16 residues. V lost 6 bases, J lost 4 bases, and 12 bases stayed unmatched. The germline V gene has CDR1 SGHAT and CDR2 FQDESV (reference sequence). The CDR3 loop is CASSAALGQFYNEQFF. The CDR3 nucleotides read TGTGCCAGCAGTGCCGCCTTGGGACAGTTTTACAATGAGCAGTTCTTC.

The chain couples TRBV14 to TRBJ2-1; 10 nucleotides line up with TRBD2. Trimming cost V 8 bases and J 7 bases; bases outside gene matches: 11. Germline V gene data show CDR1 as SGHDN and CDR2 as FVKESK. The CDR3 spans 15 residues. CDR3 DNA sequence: TGTGCCAGCTCTGTCCGGGGACTAGCGCGAAATGAGCAGTTCTTC. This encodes CASSVRGLARNEQFF.

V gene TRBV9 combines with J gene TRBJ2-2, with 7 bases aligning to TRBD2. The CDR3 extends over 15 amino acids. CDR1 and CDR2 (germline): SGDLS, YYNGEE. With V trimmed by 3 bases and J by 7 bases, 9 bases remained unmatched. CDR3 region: CASSAGLVSGGELFF. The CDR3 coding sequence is TGTGCCAGCAGCGCCGGACTAGTTAGTGGCGGGGAGCTGTTTTTT.

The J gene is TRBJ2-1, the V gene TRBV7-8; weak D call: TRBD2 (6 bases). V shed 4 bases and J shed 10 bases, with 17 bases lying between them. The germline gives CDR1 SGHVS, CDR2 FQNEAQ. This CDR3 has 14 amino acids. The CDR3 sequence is CASSSEKLALEQFF. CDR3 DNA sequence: TGTGCCAGCAGCTCAGAAAAACTAGCTCTGGAGCAGTTCTTC.

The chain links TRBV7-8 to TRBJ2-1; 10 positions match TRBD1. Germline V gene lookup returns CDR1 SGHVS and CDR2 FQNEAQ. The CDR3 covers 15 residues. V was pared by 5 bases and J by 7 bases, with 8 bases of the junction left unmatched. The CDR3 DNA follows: TGTGCCAGCAGCATGCGACAGGGGGCGGGTAATGAGCAGTTCTTC. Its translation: CASSMRQGAGNEQFF.

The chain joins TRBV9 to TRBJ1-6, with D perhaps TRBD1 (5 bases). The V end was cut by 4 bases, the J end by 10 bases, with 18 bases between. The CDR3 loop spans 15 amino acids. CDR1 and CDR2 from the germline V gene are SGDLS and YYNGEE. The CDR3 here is CASSLKDRDGSPLHF. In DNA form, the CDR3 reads TGTGCCAGCAGCCTCAAAGACAGAGACGGGTCACCCCTCCACTTT.

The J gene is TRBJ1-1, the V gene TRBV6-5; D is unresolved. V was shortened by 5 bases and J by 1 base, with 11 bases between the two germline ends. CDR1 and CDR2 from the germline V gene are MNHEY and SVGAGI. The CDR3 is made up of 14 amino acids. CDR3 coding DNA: TGTGCCAGCAGTCTGACACTACAGAACACTGAAGCTTTCTTT. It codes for CASSLTLQNTEAFF.

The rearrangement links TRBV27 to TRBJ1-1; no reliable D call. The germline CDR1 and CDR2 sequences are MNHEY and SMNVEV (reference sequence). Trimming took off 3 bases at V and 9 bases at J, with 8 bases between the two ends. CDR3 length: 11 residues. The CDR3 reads CASSFGDQAFF. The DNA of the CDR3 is TGTGCCAGCAGTTTCGGTGATCAAGCTTTCTTT.

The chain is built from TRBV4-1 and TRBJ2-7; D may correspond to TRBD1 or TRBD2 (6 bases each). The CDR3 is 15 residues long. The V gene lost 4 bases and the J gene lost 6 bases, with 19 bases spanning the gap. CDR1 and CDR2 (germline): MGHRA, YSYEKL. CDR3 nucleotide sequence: TGCGCCAGCAGCCTAGTGGGGGGCAACGATGGCGAGCAGTACTTC. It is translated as CASSLVGGNDGEQYF.

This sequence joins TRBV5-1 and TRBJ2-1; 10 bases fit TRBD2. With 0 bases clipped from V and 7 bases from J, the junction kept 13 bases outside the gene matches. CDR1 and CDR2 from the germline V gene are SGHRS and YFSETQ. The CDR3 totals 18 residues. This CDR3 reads CASSLGLAGPGYLNEQFF. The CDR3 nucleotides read TGCGCCAGCAGCTTGGGACTAGCGGGTCCGGGGTACCTTAATGAGCAGTTCTTC.

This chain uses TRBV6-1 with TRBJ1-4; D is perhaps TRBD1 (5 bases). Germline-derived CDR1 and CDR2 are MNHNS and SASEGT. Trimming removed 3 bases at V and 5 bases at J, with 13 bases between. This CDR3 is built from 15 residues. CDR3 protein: CASSDRKAGNEKLFF. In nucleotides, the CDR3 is TGTGCCAGCAGTGATAGGAAGGCAGGGAATGAAAAACTGTTTTTT.

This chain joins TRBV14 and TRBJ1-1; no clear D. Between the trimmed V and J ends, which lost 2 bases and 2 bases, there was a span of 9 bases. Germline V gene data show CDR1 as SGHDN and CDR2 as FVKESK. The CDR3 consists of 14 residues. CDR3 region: CASSQSFPNTEAFF. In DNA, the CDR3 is TGTGCCAGCAGCCAATCCTTCCCAAACACTGAAGCTTTCTTT.

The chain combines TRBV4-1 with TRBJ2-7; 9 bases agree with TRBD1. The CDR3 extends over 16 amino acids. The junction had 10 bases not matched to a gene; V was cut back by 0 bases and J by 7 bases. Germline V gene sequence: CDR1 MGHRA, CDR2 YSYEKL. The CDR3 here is CASSQEIGQGIREQYF. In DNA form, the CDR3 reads TGCGCCAGCAGCCAAGAGATCGGACAGGGGATACGAGAGCAGTACTTC.

This chain's CDR3 is CASSELAGGSSTDTQYF. CDR3 DNA: TGTGCCAGCAGTGAATTAGCGGGAGGCTCTAGCACAGATACGCAGTATTTT. V usage is TRBV6-1 and J usage is TRBJ2-3; TRBD2 aligns across 10 bases. Trimming at V came to 2 bases and at J to 0 bases, leaving 5 bases not matched to a gene. Germline V gene lookup returns CDR1 MNHNS and CDR2 SASEGT. The CDR3 extends over 17 amino acids.

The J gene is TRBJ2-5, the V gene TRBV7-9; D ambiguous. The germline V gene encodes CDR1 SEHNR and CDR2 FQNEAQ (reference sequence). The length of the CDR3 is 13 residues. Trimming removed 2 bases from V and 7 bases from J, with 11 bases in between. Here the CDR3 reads CASSLRLGMTQYF. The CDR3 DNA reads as TGTGCCAGCAGCTTAAGACTGGGAATGACCCAGTACTTC.

DNA for the CDR3: TGTGCCAGTAGTATCCAACCCTCCCGCGTGGGATGGGGGAATGAGCAGTTCTTC. It encodes CASSIQPSRVGWGNEQFF. The gene calls are TRBV19 and TRBJ2-1, with D perhaps matching TRBD1 or TRBD2 (5 bases each). The CDR3 runs 18 residues. Trimming stripped 3 bases from V and 7 bases from J, with 25 bases between. The germline CDR1 and CDR2 sequences are LNHDA and SQIVND (reference sequence).

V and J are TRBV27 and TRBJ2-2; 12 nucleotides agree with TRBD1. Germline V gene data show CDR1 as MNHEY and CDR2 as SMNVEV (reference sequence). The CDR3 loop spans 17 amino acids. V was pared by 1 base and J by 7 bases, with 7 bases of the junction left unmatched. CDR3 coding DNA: TGTGCCAGCAGTTTATGGCCGGGACAGGGGGCGAGCGGGGAGCTGTTTTTT. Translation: CASSLWPGQGASGELFF.

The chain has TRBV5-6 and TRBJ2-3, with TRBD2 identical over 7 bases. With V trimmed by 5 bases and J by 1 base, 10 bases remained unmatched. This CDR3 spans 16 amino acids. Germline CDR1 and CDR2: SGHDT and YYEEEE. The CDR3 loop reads CASSFPSGYRTDTQYF. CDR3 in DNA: TGTGCCAGCAGTTTCCCTAGCGGTTACCGCACAGATACGCAGTATTTT.

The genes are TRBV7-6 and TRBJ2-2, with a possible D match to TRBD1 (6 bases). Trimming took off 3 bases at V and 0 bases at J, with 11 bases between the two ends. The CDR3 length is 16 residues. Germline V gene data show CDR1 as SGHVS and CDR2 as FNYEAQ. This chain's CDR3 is CASSFTRGANTGELFF. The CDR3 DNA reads TGTGCCAGCAGCTTTACCAGGGGAGCGAACACCGGGGAGCTGTTTTTT.

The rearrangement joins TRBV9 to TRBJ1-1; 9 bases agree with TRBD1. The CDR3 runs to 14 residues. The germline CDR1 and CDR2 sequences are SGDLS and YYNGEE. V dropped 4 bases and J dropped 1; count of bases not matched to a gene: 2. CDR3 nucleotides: TGTGCCAGCAGCCCGGGACAGGGGAACACTGAAGCTTTCTTT. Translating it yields CASSPGQGNTEAFF.

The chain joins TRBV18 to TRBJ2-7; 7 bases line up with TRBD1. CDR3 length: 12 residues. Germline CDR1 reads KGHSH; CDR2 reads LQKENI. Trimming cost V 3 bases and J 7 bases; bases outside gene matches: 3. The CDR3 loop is CASSPDRVEQYF. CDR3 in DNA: TGTGCCAGCTCACCCGACAGGGTTGAGCAGTACTTC.

CDR3 loop: CASSPDYGRADNEQFF. CDR3 bases: TGCGCCAGCAGCCCCGACTACGGGAGGGCCGACAATGAGCAGTTCTTC. The J gene is TRBJ2-1, the V gene TRBV5-1; the match to TRBD2 covers 8 bases. Germline CDR1 reads SGHRS; CDR2 reads YFSETQ. This CDR3 is built from 16 residues. Trimming at V came to 4 bases and at J to 5 bases, leaving 11 bases not matched to a gene.